The sequence of this TCR beta chain was determined in a study of OX40 agonist ivuxolimab in advanced cancers. Findings of the study overall: CD8+ T cells averaged more expanded clones than CD4+.

Clones were read by immunoSEQ multiplex PCR, and TCRdb kept only the in-frame ones, dropping some. The table shows over 20,000 clones, with around three quarters occurring only once. Germline V gene lookup returns CDR1 SGHVS and CDR2 FQNEAQ. Trimming took 5 bases from V and 1 from J, leaving 18 bases between them. The CDR3 loop spans 17 amino acids. Note on this clone: The antigen is not known.

The specimen was CD4+ or CD8+ T cells sorted from blood, collected in a trial of the OX40 agonist ivuxolimab. The V gene is TRBV7-8, the J gene TRBJ2-4; D perhaps matches TRBD1 (7 bases). The origin of this receptor is an adult with an advanced solid tumor such as melanoma, head and neck, liver or kidney cancer. CDR3 sequence (DNA): TGTGCCAGCAGCGTCGCCCTGGAGGGGGCTGCCAAAAACATTCAGTACTTC. Translating it yields CASSVALEGAAKNIQYF.